This TCR beta chain was obtained from a study of blood T cell repertoires in COVID-19. Study context: The study drew acute and convalescent COVID-19 samples from the United States, Italy and Spain.

Here immunoSEQ multiplex PCR was the method, and the copy in TCRdb shows in-frame clones only, minus some. In the table there are about 130,000 clones, roughly 85% of which are singletons. This CDR3 contains 15 residues. Germline CDR1 SGHRS, CDR2 YFSETQ. Trimming left V 3 bases short and J 10 bases short, with 17 bases between. Sample: peripheral blood. The chain joins TRBV5-1 to TRBJ1-6; D uncertain. The source of this sequence is a woman older than 75 with acute or convalescent COVID-19. The CDR3 region has the DNA TGCGCCAGCAGCTCGAGGGAAAGCGGCCTCTCACCCCTCCACTTT. This translates into CASSSRESGLSPLHF.